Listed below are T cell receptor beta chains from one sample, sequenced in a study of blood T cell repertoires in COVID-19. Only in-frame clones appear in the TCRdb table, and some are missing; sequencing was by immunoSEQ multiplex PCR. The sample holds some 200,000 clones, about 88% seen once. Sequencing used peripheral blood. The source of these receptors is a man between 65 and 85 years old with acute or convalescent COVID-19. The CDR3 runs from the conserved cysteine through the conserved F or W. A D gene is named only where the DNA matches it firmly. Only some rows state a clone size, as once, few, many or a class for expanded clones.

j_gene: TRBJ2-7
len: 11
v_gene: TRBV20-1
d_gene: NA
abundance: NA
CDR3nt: TGCAGTGCTAGAGAAGCCGGCGAGCAGTACTTC
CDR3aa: CSAREAGEQYF

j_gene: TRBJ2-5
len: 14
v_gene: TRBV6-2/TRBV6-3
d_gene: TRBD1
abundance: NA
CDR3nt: TGTGCCAGCAGTTACGACAGGGTAATGAAGACCCAGTACTTC
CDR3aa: CASSYDRVMKTQYF

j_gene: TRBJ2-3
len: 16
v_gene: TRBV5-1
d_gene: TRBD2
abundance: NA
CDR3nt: TGCGCCAGCAGCTTGGGACTAGCGGGAAACACAGATACGCAGTATTTT
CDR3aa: CASSLGLAGNTDTQYF

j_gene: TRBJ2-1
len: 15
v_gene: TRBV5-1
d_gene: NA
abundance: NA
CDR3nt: TGCGCCAGCGGCCGTAACCGCGGATCAAACAATGAGCAGTTCTTC
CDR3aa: CASGRNRGSNNEQFF

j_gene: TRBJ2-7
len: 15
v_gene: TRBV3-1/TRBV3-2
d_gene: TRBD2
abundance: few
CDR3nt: TGTGCCAGCAGCAAATCTAGCGGGATCTCCTACGAGCAGTACTTC
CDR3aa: CASSKSSGISYEQYF

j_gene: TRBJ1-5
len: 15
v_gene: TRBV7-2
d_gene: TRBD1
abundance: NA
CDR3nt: TGTGCCAGCAGCCTACAGGGGCTAGGGAATCAGCCCCAGCATTTT
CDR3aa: CASSLQGLGNQPQHF

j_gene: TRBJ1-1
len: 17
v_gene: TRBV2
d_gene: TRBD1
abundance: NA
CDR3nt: TGTGCCAGCAGATACGGGGGACAGGGGGCCGGGAACACTGAAGCTTTCTTT
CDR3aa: CASRYGGQGAGNTEAFF

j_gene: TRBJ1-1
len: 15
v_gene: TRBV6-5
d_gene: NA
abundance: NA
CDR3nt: TGTGCCAGCAGCGCGACAGTACATGCGGACACTGAAGCTTTCTTT
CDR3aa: CASSATVHADTEAFF

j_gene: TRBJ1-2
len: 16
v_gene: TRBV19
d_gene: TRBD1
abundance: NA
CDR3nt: TGTGCCAGTAGTATCCTGACAGGGCGAGGGCGGTATGGCTACACCTTC
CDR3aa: CASSILTGRGRYGYTF

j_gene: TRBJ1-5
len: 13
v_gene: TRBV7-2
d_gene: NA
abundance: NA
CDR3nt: TGTGCCAGCAAAGAATCCCTAGGTCAGCCCCAGCATTTT
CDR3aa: CASKESLGQPQHF

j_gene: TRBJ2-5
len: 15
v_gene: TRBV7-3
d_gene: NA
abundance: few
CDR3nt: TGTGCCAGCGGGGTGGGGGGAGACTCATTAGAGACCCAGTACTTC
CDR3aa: CASGVGGDSLETQYF

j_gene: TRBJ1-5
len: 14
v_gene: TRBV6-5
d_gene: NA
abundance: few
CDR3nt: TGTGCCAGCACTTCGACGGGGGGAGGTCAGCCCCAGCATTTT
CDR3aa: CASTSTGGGQPQHF

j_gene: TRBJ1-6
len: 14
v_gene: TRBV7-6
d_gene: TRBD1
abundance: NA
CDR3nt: TGTGCCAGCAGCTCGACAGGGCCCGATTCACCCCTCCACTTT
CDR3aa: CASSSTGPDSPLHF

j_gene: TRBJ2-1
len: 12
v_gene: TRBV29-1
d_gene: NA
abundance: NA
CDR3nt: TGCAGCGTTGTCATAGCGAAGAATGAGCAGTTCTTC
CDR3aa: CSVVIAKNEQFF

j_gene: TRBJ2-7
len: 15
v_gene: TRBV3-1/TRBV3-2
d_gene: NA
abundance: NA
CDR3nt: TGTGCCAGCAGCCAAGGCAGTTCTAGCTCCTACGAGCAGTACTTC
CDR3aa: CASSQGSSSSYEQYF

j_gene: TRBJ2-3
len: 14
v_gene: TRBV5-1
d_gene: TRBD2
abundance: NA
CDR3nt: TGCGCCAGCAGCATTAGCGGGAGCACAGATACGCAGTATTTT
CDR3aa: CASSISGSTDTQYF

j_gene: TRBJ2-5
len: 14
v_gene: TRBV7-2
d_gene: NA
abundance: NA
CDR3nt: TGTGCCAGCAGCTTGGATAACAGGGTAGAGACCCAGTACTTC
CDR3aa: CASSLDNRVETQYF

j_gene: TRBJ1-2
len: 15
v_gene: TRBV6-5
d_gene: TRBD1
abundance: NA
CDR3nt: TGTGCCAGCAGGGGATTGACAGGGGGCGGCTATGGCTACACCTTC
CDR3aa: CASRGLTGGGYGYTF

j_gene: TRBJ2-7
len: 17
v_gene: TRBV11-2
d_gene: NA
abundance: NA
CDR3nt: TGTGCCAGCAGCTTAGTATACCCATCTACGAGCCCTTACGAGCAGTACTTC
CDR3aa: CASSLVYPSTSPYEQYF

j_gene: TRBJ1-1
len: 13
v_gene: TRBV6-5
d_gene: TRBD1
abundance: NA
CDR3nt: TGTGCCAGCAGTCCGGACAGGAGCTATGAAGCTTTCTTT
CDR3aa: CASSPDRSYEAFF

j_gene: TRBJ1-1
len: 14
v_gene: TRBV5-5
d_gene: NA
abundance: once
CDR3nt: TGTGCCAGCAGCCCCACAGGTATGAACACTGAAGCTTTCTTT
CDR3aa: CASSPTGMNTEAFF

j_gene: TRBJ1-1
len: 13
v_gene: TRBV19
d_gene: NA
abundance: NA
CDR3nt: TGTGCCAGTAGTGTATGGGGGCCCACTGAAGCTTTCTTT
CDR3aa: CASSVWGPTEAFF

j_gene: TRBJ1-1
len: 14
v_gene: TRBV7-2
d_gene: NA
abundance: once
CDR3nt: TGTGCCAGCAGCTTCAAGTCCGTGGCCACTGAAGCTTTCTTT
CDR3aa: CASSFKSVATEAFF

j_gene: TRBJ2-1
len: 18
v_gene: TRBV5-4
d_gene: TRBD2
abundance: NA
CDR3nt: TGTGCCAGCAGCTTGGGACTAGCGGGAGGGCCGAGGGGTAATGAGCAGTTCTTC
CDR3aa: CASSLGLAGGPRGNEQFF

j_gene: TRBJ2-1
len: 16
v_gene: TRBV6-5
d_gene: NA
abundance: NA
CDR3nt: TGTGCCAGCAGTTACGGGAGTGCCAGGTTTCTCAATGAGCAGTTCTTC
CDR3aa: CASSYGSARFLNEQFF

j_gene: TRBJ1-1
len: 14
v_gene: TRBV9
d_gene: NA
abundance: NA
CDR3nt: TGTGCCAGCAGCCCGGGACTCAAGAACACTGAAGCTTTCTTT
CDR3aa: CASSPGLKNTEAFF

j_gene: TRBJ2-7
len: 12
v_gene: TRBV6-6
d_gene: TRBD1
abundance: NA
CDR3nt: TGTGCCAGCAGTCCGACAGGGCACGAGCAGTACTTC
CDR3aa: CASSPTGHEQYF

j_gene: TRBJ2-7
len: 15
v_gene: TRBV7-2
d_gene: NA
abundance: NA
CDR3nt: TGTGCCAGCAGCTTAGTCTCAGGGGATCCCTACGAGCAGTACTTC
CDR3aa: CASSLVSGDPYEQYF

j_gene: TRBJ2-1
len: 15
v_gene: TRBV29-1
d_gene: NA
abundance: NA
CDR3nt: TGCAGCGTCGCCTTGACAGGACCGAGGTACAATGAGCAGTTCTTC
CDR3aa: CSVALTGPRYNEQFF

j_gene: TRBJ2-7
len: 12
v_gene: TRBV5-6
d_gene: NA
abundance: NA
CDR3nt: TGTGCCAGCAGCCCGGGGACTCAGGAGCAGTACTTC
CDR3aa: CASSPGTQEQYF

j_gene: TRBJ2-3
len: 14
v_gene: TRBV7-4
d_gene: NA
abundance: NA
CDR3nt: TGTGCCAGGCCGGTATTGCCTAGCACAGATACGCAGTATTTT
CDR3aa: CARPVLPSTDTQYF

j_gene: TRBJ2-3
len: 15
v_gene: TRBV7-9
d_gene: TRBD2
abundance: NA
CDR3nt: TGTGCCAGCAGCCTAGCGGGAGTTAGCACAGATACGCAGTATTTT
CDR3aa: CASSLAGVSTDTQYF

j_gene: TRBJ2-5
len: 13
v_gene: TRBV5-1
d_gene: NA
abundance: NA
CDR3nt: TGCGCCAGCTCCGGATCGGGGCAAGAGACCCAGTACTTC
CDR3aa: CASSGSGQETQYF

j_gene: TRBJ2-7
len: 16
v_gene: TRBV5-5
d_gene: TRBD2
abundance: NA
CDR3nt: TGTGCCAGCAGACAAAATTCGGGGGGGAGACCCTACGAGCAGTACTTC
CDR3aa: CASRQNSGGRPYEQYF

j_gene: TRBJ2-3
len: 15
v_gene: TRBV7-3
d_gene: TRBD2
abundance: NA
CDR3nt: TGTGCCAGCAGTAGTAGCGGGAGGAGCACAGATACGCAGTATTTT
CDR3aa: CASSSSGRSTDTQYF

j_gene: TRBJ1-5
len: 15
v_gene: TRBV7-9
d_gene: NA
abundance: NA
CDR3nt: TGTGCCAGCAGCTTAGCGGGGAGCCCGGTTTCGCCCCAGCATTTT
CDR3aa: CASSLAGSPVSPQHF

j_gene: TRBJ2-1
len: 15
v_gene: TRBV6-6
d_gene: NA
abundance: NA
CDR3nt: TGTGCCAGCAGTTACGCGTCCGACAGAACCAATGAGCAGTTCTTC
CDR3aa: CASSYASDRTNEQFF

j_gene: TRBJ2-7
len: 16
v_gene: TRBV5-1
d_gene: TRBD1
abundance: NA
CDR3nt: TGCGCCAGCAGCGTACAACCGGGACAGGGGAACTACGAGCAGTACTTC
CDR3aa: CASSVQPGQGNYEQYF

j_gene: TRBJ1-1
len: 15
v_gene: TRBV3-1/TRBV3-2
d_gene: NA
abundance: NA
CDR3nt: TGTGCCAGCAGCCCCCTCGGGGGAAAGAACACTGAAGCTTTCTTT
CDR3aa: CASSPLGGKNTEAFF

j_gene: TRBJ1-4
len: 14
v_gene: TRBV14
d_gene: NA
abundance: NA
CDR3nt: TGTGCCAGCAGCAAACACACAGGGAATGAAAAACTGTTTTTT
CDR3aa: CASSKHTGNEKLFF

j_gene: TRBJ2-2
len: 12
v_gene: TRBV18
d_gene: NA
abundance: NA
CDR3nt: TGTGCCAGCTCACCCCAGATCGGGGAGCTGTTTTTT
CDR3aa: CASSPQIGELFF

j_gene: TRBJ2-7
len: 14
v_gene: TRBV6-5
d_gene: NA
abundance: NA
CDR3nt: TGTGCCAGCAGCAGGACTTTCCCGCCCTACGAGCAGTACTTC
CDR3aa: CASSRTFPPYEQYF

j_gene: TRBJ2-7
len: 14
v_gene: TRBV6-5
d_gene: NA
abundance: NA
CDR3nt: TGTGCCAGCACCCGCAGCGGAAGGGGGGGCGAGCAGTACTTC
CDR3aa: CASTRSGRGGEQYF

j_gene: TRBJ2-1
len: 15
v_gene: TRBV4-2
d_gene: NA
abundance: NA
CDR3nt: TGTGCCAGCAGCCAAGAATTGGCTAGCTTTAATGAGCAGTTCTTC
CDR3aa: CASSQELASFNEQFF

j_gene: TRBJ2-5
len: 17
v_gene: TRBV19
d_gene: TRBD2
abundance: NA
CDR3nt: TGTGCCAGTAGTGACCCCCGGGGGACTAGCGGGAAAGAGACCCAGTACTTC
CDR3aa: CASSDPRGTSGKETQYF

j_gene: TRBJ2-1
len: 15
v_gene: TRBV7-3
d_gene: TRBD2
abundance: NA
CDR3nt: TGTGCCAGCAGCTCCGGGACTAGCGGGAGGGATGAGCAGTTCTTC
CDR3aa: CASSSGTSGRDEQFF

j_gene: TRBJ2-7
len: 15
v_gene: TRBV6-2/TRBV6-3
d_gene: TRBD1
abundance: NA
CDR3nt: TGTGCCAGCAGTTACGGGACAGGGGTCTCCTACGAGCAGTACTTC
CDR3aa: CASSYGTGVSYEQYF

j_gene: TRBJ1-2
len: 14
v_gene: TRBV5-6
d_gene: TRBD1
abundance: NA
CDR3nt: TGTGCCAGCAGCCCGGGACAGGGTAACTATGGCTACACCTTC
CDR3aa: CASSPGQGNYGYTF

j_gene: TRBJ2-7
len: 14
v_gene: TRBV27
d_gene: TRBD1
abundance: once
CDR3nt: TGTGCCAGCAGTTTGACAGGGTCCCCCTACGAGCAGTACTTC
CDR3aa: CASSLTGSPYEQYF

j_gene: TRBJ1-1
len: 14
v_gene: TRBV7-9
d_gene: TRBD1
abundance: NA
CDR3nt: TGTGCCAGCAGCTTTGGACAGGCCGGCACTGAAGCTTTCTTT
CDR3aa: CASSFGQAGTEAFF

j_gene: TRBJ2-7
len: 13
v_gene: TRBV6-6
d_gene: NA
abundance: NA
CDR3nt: TGTGCCAGCAGACAGGGTGGAGACTACGAGCAGTACTTC
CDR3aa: CASRQGGDYEQYF

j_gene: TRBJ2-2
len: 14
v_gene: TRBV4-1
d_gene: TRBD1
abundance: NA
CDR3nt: TGCGCCAGCAGCCAGGACGGACAGGGCGGGGAGCTGTTTTTT
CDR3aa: CASSQDGQGGELFF

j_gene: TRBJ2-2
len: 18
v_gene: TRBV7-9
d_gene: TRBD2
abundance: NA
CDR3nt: TGTGCCAGCAGCCCAGGGACTAGCGGGAGGGTTGGCACCGGGGAGCTGTTTTTT
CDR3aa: CASSPGTSGRVGTGELFF